The 4 T cell receptor beta chains below come from one sample, sequenced in a study of T cells in Graves' hyperthyroidism and ophthalmopathy. Amplified regions were TCR beta CDR3 sequences from RNA transcripts. In the first-round RT-PCR of the TCR CDR3, the HTBI primer set was used. MiXCR, run by TCRdb on the multiplex PCR reads, gives a single entry per CDR3 protein. This table holds just over 550,000 distinct CDR3 sequences, 46% found once. Specimen: peripheral blood or thyroid tissue (not recorded which). These receptors were taken from a woman in her late teens or twenties with Graves' hyperthyroidism.

This clonotype was detected many times. The chain links TRBV2 to TRBJ2-2; the D is unclear. The CDR3 runs 14 residues. Trimming left V 8 bases short and J 1 base short, with 11 bases between. Germline CDR1 SNHLY, CDR2 FYNNEI. CDR3 nucleotides: TGTGCCAGCGAAGGGCAGGTGAACACCGGGGAGCTGTTTTTT. Its translation is CASEGQVNTGELFF.

The chain is built from TRBV7-2 and TRBJ1-5; D possibly corresponds to TRBD1 (6 bases). CDR3 length: 13 residues. V lost 7 bases and J lost 7, with 14 bases in between. The germline V gene encodes CDR1 SGHTA and CDR2 FQGNSA. The CDR3 sequence is CASTEGVHQPQHF. CDR3 nucleotide sequence: TGTGCCAGCACAGAGGGGGTCCACCAGCCCCAGCATTTT.

This clonotype appeared many times. The J gene is TRBJ1-1, the V gene TRBV10-3, with unresolved D. With 11 bases removed from V and 3 bases from J, the gap between germline ends came to 10 bases. CDR1 and CDR2 (germline): ENHRY, SYGVKD. The length of the CDR3 is 11 residues. CDR3 sequence (DNA): TGTGCCTTTCCCGGGGACACTGAAGCTTTCTTT. Amino acid sequence: CAFPGDTEAFF.

The chain combines TRBV5-1 with TRBJ2-1; TRBD2 matches at 11 bases. The CDR3 has 17 residues. In germline, CDR1 is SGHRS, CDR2 YFSETQ. V was clipped by 0 bases and J by 7 bases; unmatched bases: 9. The CDR3, as DNA: TGCGCCAGCAGCTTGGCCGGTAGCGGGAGGGCCCGAAATGAGCAGTTCTTC. It yields the protein CASSLAGSGRARNEQFF.